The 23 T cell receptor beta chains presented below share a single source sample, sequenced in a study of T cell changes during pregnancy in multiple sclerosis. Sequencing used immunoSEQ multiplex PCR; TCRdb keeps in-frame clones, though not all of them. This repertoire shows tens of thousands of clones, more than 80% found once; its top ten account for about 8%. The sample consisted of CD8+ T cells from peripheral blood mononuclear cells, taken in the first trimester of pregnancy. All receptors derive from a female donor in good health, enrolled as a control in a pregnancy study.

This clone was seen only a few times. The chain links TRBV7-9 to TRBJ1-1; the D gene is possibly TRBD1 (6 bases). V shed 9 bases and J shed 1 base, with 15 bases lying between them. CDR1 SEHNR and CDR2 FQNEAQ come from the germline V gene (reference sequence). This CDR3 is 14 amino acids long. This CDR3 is CASQRRQENTEAFF. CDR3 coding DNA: TGTGCCAGTCAGCGGAGACAGGAGAACACTGAAGCTTTCTTT.

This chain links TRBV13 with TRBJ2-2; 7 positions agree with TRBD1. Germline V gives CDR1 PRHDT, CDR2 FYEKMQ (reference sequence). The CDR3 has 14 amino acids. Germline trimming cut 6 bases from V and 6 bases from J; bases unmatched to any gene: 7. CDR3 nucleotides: TGTGCCAGCAGTCTTTCACAGGGGCCCGGGGAGCTGTTTTTT. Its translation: CASSLSQGPGELFF.

The CDR3 sequence: CASSLEQSSYNEQFF. The CDR3 DNA is TGCGCCAGCAGCTTGGAACAGAGCTCCTACAATGAGCAGTTCTTC. The rearrangement uses TRBV5-1 and TRBJ2-1; D call uncertain. Germline CDR1 is SGHRS and CDR2 is YFSETQ. Trimming pared 0 bases from V and 0 bases from J, leaving 7 bases between. This CDR3 is built from 15 residues. The whole variable domain, filled in from reference TRBV5-1 and TRBJ2-1, reads KAGVTQTPRYLIKTRGQQVTLSCSPISGHRSVSWYQQTPGQGLQFLFEYFSETQRNKGNFPGRFSGRQFSNSRSEMNVSTLELGDSALYLCASSLEQSSYNEQFFGPGTRLTVL.

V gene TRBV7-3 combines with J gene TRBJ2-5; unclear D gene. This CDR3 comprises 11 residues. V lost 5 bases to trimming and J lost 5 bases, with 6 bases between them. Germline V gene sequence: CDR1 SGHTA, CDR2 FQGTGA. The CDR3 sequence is CASSIGETQYF. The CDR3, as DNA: TGTGCCAGCAGCATCGGGGAGACCCAGTACTTC.

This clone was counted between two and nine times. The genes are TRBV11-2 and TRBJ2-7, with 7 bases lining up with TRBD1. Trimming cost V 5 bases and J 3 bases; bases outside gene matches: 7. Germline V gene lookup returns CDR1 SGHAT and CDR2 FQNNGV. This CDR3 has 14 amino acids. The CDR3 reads CASSRRDSLYEQYF. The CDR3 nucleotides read TGTGCCAGCAGCCGAAGGGACAGCCTCTACGAGCAGTACTTC. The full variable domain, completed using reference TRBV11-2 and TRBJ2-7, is EAGVAQSPRYKIIEKRQSVAFWCNPISGHATLYWYQQILGQGPKLLIQFQNNGVVDDSQLPKDRFSAERLKGVDSTLKIQPAKLEDSAVYLCASSRRDSLYEQYFGPGTRLTVT.

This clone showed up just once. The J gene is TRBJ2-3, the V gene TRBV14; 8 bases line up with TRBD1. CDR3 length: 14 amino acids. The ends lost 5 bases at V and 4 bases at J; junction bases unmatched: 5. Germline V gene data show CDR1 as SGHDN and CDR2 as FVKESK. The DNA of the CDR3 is TGTGCCAGCAGCTACGGACAGGGCCCAGATACGCAGTATTTT. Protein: CASSYGQGPDTQYF.

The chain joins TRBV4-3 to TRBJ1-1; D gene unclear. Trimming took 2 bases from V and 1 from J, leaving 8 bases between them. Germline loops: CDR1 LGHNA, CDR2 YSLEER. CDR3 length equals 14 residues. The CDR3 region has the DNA TGCGCCAGCAGCCAAAAGGGAGGGAACACTGAAGCTTTCTTT. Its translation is CASSQKGGNTEAFF.

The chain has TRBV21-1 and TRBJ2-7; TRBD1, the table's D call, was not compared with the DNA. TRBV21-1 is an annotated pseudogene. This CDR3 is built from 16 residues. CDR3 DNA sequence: TGTGCCAGCAGGGGCCCCAGCCAGGCCTTCCCCTACGAGCAGTACTTC. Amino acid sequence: CASRGPSQAFPYEQYF.

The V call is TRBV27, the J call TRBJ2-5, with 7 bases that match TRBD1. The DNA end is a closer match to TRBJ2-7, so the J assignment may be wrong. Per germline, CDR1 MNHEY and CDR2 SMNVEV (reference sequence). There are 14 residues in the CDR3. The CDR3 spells CASRTGYYMSEQYF. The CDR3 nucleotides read TGTGCCAGCAGGACAGGGTATTATATGAGCGAGCAGTACTTC.

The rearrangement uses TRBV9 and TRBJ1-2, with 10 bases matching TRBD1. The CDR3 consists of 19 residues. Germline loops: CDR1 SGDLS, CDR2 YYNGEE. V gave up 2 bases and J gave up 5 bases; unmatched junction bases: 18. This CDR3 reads CASSVPKGTGAQGFYGYTF. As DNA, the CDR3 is TGTGCCAGCAGCGTGCCTAAGGGGACAGGGGCGCAGGGTTTTTATGGCTACACCTTC.

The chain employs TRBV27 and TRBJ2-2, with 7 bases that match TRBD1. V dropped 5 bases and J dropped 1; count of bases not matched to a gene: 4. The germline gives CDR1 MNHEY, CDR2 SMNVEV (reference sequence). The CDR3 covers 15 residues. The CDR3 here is CASSPRQGNTGELFF. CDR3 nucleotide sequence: TGTGCCAGCAGTCCCAGACAGGGGAACACCGGGGAGCTGTTTTTT.

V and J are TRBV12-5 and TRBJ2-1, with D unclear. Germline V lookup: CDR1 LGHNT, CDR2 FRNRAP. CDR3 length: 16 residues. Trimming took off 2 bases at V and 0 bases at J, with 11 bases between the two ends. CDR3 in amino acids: CASGLYSPSSYNEQFF. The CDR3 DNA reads TGTGCTAGTGGTTTGTATTCCCCCAGCTCCTACAATGAGCAGTTCTTC. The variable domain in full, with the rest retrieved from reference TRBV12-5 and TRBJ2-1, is DARVTQTPRHKVTEMGQEVTMRCQPILGHNTVFWYRQTMMQGLELLAYFRNRAPLDDSGMPKDRFSAEMPDATLATLKIQPSEPRDSAVYFCASGLYSPSSYNEQFFGPGTRLTVL.

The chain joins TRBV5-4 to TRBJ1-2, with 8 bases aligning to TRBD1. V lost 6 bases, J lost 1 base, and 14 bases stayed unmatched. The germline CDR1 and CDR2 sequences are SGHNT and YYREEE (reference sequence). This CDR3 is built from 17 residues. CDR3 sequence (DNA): TGTGCCAGCACCTCCAAGGTGATTGGGACAGGTAACTATGGCTACACCTTC. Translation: CASTSKVIGTGNYGYTF.

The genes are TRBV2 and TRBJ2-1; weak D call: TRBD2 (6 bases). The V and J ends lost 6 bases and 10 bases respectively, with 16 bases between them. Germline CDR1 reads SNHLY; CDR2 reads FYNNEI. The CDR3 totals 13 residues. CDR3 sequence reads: CASSAQRGDEQFF. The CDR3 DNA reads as TGTGCCAGCAGCGCCCAACGCGGGGACGAGCAGTTCTTC.

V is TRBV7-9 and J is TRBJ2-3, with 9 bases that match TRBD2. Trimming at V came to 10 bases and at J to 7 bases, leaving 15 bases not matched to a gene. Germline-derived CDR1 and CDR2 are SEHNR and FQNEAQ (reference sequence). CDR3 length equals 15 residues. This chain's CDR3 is CAILYGAGGYYTQYF. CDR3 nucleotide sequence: TGTGCCATTCTTTATGGAGCGGGGGGCTACTATACGCAGTATTTT.

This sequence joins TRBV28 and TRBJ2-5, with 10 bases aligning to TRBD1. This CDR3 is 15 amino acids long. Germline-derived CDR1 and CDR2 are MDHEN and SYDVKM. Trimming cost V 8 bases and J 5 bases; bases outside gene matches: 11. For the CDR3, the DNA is TGTGCCAGCTGGGGCATGACAGGGGGCGGTGAGACCCAGTACTTC. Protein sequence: CASWGMTGGGETQYF.

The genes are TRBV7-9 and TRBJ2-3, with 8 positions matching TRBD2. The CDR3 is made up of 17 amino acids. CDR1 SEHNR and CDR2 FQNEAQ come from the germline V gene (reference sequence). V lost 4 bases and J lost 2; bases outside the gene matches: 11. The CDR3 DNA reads TGTGCCAGCAGCTCGATCTTCCTAGCGGGCAACACAGATACGCAGTATTTT. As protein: CASSSIFLAGNTDTQYF.

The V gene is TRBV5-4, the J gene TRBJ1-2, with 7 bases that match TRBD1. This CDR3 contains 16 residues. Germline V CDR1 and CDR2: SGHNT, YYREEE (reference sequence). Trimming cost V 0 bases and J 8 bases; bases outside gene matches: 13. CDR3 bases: TGTGCCAGCAGCTTGGGTGGGACAGTTAGACCCTGGGGCTACACCTTC. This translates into CASSLGGTVRPWGYTF.

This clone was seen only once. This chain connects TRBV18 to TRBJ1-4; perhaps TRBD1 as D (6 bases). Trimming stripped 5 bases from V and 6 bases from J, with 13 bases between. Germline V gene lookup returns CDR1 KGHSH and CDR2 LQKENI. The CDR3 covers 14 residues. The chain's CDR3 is CASSAGTRDEKLFF. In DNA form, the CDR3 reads TGTGCCAGCTCAGCAGGGACACGAGATGAAAAACTGTTTTTT.

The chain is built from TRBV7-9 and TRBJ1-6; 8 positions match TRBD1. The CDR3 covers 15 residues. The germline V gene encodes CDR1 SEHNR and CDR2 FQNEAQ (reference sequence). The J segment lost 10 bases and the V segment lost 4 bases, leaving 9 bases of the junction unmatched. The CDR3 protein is CASSWSGTGSSPLHF. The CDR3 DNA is TGTGCCAGCAGCTGGTCGGGGACAGGTTCCTCACCCCTCCACTTT.

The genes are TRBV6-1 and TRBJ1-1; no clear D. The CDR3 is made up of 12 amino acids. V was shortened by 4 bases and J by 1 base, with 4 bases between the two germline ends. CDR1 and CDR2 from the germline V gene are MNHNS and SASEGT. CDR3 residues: CASSAGNTEAFF. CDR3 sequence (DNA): TGTGCCAGCAGTGCCGGGAACACTGAAGCTTTCTTT.

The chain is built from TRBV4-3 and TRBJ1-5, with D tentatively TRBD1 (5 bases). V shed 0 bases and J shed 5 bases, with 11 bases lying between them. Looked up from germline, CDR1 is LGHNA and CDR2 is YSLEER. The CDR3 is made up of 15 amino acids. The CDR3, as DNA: TGCGCCAGCAGCCAAGATAGGCAGGGCGATCAGCCCCAGCATTTT. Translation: CASSQDRQGDQPQHF.

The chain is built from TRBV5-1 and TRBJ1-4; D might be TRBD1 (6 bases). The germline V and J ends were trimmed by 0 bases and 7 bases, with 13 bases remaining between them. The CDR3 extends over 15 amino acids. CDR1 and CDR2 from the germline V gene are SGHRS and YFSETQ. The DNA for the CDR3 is TGCGCCAGCAGCTTGGCCGGGGGGCAGGGTGAAAAACTGTTTTTT. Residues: CASSLAGGQGEKLFF. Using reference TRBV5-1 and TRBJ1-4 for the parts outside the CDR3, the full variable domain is KAGVTQTPRYLIKTRGQQVTLSCSPISGHRSVSWYQQTPGQGLQFLFEYFSETQRNKGNFPGRFSGRQFSNSRSEMNVSTLELGDSALYLCASSLAGGQGEKLFFGSGTQLSVL.